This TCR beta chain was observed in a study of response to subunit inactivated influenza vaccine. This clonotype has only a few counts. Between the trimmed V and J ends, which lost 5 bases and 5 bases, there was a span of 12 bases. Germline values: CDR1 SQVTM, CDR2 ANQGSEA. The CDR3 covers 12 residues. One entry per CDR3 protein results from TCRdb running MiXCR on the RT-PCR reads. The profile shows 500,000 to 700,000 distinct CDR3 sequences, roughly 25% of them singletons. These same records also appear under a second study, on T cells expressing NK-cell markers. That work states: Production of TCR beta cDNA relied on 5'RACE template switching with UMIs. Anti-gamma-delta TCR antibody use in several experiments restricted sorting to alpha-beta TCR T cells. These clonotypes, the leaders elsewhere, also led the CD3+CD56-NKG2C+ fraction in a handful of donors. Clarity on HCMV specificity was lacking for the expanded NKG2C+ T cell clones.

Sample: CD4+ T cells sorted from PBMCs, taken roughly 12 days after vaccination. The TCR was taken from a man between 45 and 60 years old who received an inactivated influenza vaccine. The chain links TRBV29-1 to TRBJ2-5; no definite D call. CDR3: CSVSTHWETQYF. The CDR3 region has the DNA TGCAGCGTTTCGACGCATTGGGAGACCCAGTACTTC.